The 18 T cell receptor beta chains below were found in one sample sequenced in a study of blood T cells in healthy people across ages. Then a second PCR, running roughly 7 to 11 cycles, was carried out with a sample-barcoded 5' primer and a J-beta primer mix. TCRdb reprocessed the 5' RACE reads via MiXCR and lists one record per CDR3 protein. This sample has 1.5 million to 2 million distinct CDR3 sequences, with around 42% found just once. The sequenced sample was blood. The receptors were gathered from a human donor in good health.

There are a few counts of this clonotype. The V gene is TRBV12-3 or TRBV12-4, the J gene TRBJ2-6; 7 bases map to TRBD1. The CDR3 has 15 amino acids. V shed 7 bases and J 4 bases; nucleotides not matched to a gene: 7. Here the CDR3 DNA reads TGTGCCAGCACCGTGACAGGGCAAGGGGCCAACGTCCTGACTTTC. It codes for CASTVTGQGANVLTF.

This clonotype was detected only a few times. This sequence joins TRBV9 and TRBJ2-3; unclear D gene. Germline V gene sequence: CDR1 SGDLS, CDR2 YYNGEE. The CDR3 length is 16 residues. Between the trimmed V and J ends, which lost 3 bases and 0 bases, there was a span of 14 bases. CDR3 amino acids: CASSALLQTSTDTQYF. DNA for the CDR3: TGTGCCAGCAGCGCCCTCCTACAGACTAGCACAGATACGCAGTATTTT.

This chain connects TRBV29-1 to TRBJ1-2; D is uncertain. Germline CDR1 SQVTM, CDR2 ANQGSEA. V lost 5 bases, J lost 6 bases, and 13 bases lay in between. The CDR3 has 12 residues. The CDR3 loop reads CSVQRKGNGYTF. DNA for the CDR3: TGCAGCGTTCAGAGAAAGGGAAATGGCTACACCTTC.

The rearrangement links TRBV28 to TRBJ2-1; no definite D call. Trimming cost V 3 bases and J 9 bases, with 9 bases left between them. This CDR3 is built from 12 residues. The germline V gene encodes CDR1 MDHEN and CDR2 SYDVKM. CDR3 nucleotide sequence: TGTGCCAGCAGTTTTTGGGCAGGTGAGCAGTTCTTC. Translating gives CASSFWAGEQFF.

The chain joins TRBV20-1 to TRBJ2-7; possibly TRBD2 for D (7 bases). This CDR3 comprises 14 residues. Per the germline V gene, CDR1 is DFQATT and CDR2 is SNEGSKA (reference sequence). Trimming took off 4 bases at V and 2 bases at J, with 15 bases between the two ends. The CDR3 reads CSAKAVGGPYEQYF. CDR3 nucleotides: TGCAGTGCTAAAGCCGTGGGGGGGCCCTACGAGCAGTACTTC.

V usage is TRBV5-1 and J usage is TRBJ1-5; D gene unclear. The germline CDR1 and CDR2 sequences are SGHRS and YFSETQ. There are 16 residues in the CDR3. The V gene lost 0 bases and the J gene lost 3 bases, with 13 bases spanning the gap. The CDR3 DNA reads TGCGCCAGCAGCTTGGATCCGGACCGATACAATCAGCCCCAGCATTTT. Translating it yields CASSLDPDRYNQPQHF.

The chain carries TRBV7-8 and TRBJ2-7; 9 nucleotides agree with TRBD2. In germline, CDR1 is SGHVS, CDR2 FQNEAQ. V trimming: 5 bases; J trimming: 10 bases; junction bases outside the gene matches: 12. CDR3 size: 14 residues. CDR3 DNA: TGTGCCAGCAGCGTCACTGCGGGGGGGCTAGCCCAGTACTTC. Translated: CASSVTAGGLAQYF.

The J gene is TRBJ2-1, the V gene TRBV28; TRBD2 matches at 12 bases. V shed 6 bases, J shed 7 bases, and the junction held 7 bases outside the gene matches. The CDR3 runs 15 residues. Germline CDR1 is MDHEN and CDR2 is SYDVKM. CDR3 protein: CASRQTSGGTNEQFF. As DNA, the CDR3 is TGTGCCAGCAGACAAACTAGCGGGGGGACAAATGAGCAGTTCTTC.

J is TRBJ1-1 and V is TRBV29-1, with D unclear. Germline lookup yields CDR1 SQVTM and CDR2 ANQGSEA. The CDR3 contains 10 residues. With 7 bases removed from V and 2 bases from J, the gap between germline ends came to 5 bases. The CDR3 here is CSGANTEAFF. CDR3 DNA sequence: TGCAGCGGGGCTAACACTGAAGCTTTCTTT. Full variable domain (remainder filled in from reference TRBV29-1 and TRBJ1-1): SAVISQKPSRDICQRGTSLTIQCQVDSQVTMMFWYRQQPGQSLTLIATANQGSEATYESGFVIDKFPISRPNLTFSTLTVSNMSPEDSSIYLCSGANTEAFFGQGTRLTVV.

The chain links TRBV9 to TRBJ2-1, with 11 bases identical to TRBD2. The trim removed 2 bases at V and 4 bases at J, leaving 5 bases unmatched. Germline lookup yields CDR1 SGDLS and CDR2 YYNGEE. The CDR3 has 16 residues. In nucleotides, the CDR3 is TGTGCCAGCAGCGTGTTGGGACTAGCGGATTACAATGAGCAGTTCTTC. Translating it yields CASSVLGLADYNEQFF.

CDR3 in DNA: TGCAGTGCTAGAGACCAACCCGGGACGGTCAATTCACCCCTCCACTTT. It specifies CSARDQPGTVNSPLHF. V usage is TRBV20-1 and J usage is TRBJ1-6; D is possibly TRBD1 (5 bases). Germline V gives CDR1 DFQATT, CDR2 SNEGSKA (reference sequence). The CDR3 loop spans 16 amino acids. Trimming removed 0 bases at V and 7 bases at J, with 16 bases between.

The chain employs TRBV20-1 and TRBJ1-4, with D possibly TRBD1 on 6 matching bases. The CDR3 totals 12 residues. Germline V lookup: CDR1 DFQATT, CDR2 SNEGSKA (reference sequence). Trimming cost V 5 bases and J 11 bases, with 15 bases left between them. CDR3 bases: TGCAGTGCTTCCGGGGGGGCGCGGAAACTGTTTTTT. Translation: CSASGGARKLFF.

The chain couples TRBV5-1 to TRBJ1-2, with D perhaps TRBD1 (5 bases). Per the germline V gene, CDR1 is SGHRS and CDR2 is YFSETQ. This CDR3 has 15 amino acids. Trimming left V 4 bases short and J 3 bases short, with 16 bases between. For the CDR3, the DNA is TGCGCCAGCAGCCCGGGGACCGCCGTTGACTATGGCTACACCTTC. Its translation: CASSPGTAVDYGYTF.

The chain couples TRBV28 to TRBJ1-1, with 8 bases fitting TRBD1. Germline lookup yields CDR1 MDHEN and CDR2 SYDVKM. The J segment lost 10 bases and the V segment lost 3 bases, leaving 7 bases of the junction unmatched. The CDR3 consists of 13 residues. CDR3 sequence (DNA): TGTGCCAGCAGTTTTAGGGACAGGAGTCTAGCTTTCTTT. Translated, it gives CASSFRDRSLAFF.

This clonotype has a count of ten or more. The chain links TRBV15 to TRBJ2-5; 7 bases are a match to TRBD1. CDR3 length: 13 residues. The V and J ends lost 1 base and 4 bases, in that order; junction bases with no gene match: 0. Germline CDR1 reads LNHNV; CDR2 reads YYDKDF (reference sequence). The CDR3 protein is CATSRGQGETQYF. The CDR3 DNA sequence: TGTGCCACCAGCAGAGGACAGGGAGAGACCCAGTACTTC. The whole variable domain, remainder taken from reference TRBV15 and TRBJ2-5, is DAMVIQNPRYQVTQFGKPVTLSCSQTLNHNVMYWYQQKSSQAPKLLFHYYDKDFNNEADTPDNFQSRRPNTSFCFLDIRSPGLGDTAMYLCATSRGQGETQYFGPGTRLLVL.

The chain uses TRBV7-9 and TRBJ1-2, with D hard to call. Trimming left V 5 bases short and J 7 bases short, with 11 bases between. Germline assignment: CDR1 SEHNR and CDR2 FQNEAQ (reference sequence). The CDR3 is 12 amino acids. In DNA form, the CDR3 reads TGTGCCAGCAGCGGAACGGTGGGTGGCTACACCTTC. Protein sequence: CASSGTVGGYTF.

This clonotype was found a few times. The chain recombines TRBV11-2 with TRBJ2-1, with D tentatively TRBD2 (6 bases). CDR3 length: 14 amino acids. V lost 5 bases, J lost 4 bases, and 12 bases lay in between. The germline CDR1 and CDR2 sequences are SGHAT and FQNNGV. Written as DNA, the CDR3 is TGTGCCAGCAGCCCCCGGGACTTGTACAATGAGCAGTTCTTC. Protein product: CASSPRDLYNEQFF.

CDR3 region: CASRALPNTGELFF. As DNA, the CDR3 is TGCGCCAGCAGAGCACTCCCGAACACCGGGGAGCTGTTTTTT. This chain joins TRBV5-1 and TRBJ2-2; D is unresolved. The CDR3 consists of 14 residues. Looked up from germline, CDR1 is SGHRS and CDR2 is YFSETQ. The V gene lost 5 bases and the J gene lost 0 bases, with 8 bases spanning the gap.